Shown below are 8 T cell receptor beta chains from a single sample sequenced in a study of CXCR3-negative and CXCR3-positive naive CD8 T cells. All TRB cDNA libraries came from 5' RACE performed with UMI labels. TCRdb re-called the 5' RACE reads; every CDR3 protein appears as one record, without DNA. There are 20,000 to 25,000 distinct CDR3 sequences in the sample, with 20% held by the top ten. Sequencing input: memory CD8+ T cells from blood. The receptors were gathered from a human donor in good health. Some clones in this sample may be carry-over from other donors' samples.

The chain has TRBV12-3 or TRBV12-4 and TRBJ2-1; TCRdb names TRBD2, which stays unverified in the absence of DNA. This CDR3 has 15 residues. This CDR3 is CASSFSGGPVNEQFF.

The rearrangement links TRBV15 to TRBJ2-6; TCRdb returns TRBD1, unconfirmable since there is no DNA. The CDR3 loop spans 16 amino acids. The germline V gene encodes CDR1 LNHNV and CDR2 YYDKDF (reference sequence). The CDR3: CATSGGSDSGANVLTF.

The chain recombines TRBV5-1 with TRBJ2-7; checking the TCRdb D call of TRBD1 is not possible without DNA. The CDR3 is 14 amino acids. CDR1 and CDR2 (germline): SGHRS, YFSETQ. The CDR3: CATSEGTGAYEQYF.

V gene TRBV5-1 combines with J gene TRBJ2-6. Looked up from germline, CDR1 is SGHRS and CDR2 is YFSETQ. There are 15 residues in the CDR3. CDR3 sequence: CASSSLLSGANVLTF.

The rearrangement links TRBV14 to TRBJ2-2. There are 14 residues in the CDR3. CDR1 is SGHDN and CDR2 is FVKESK in the germline V gene. The CDR3 loop is CASSLRLDTGELFF.

The J gene is TRBJ2-3, the V gene TRBV28. This CDR3 has 14 amino acids. Germline V gives CDR1 MDHEN, CDR2 SYDVKM. CDR3 protein: CASSFLSNTDTQYF.

The chain uses TRBV14 and TRBJ1-4; without DNA, the TCRdb call of TRBD1 cannot be checked. Germline V gene sequence: CDR1 SGHDN, CDR2 FVKESK. The CDR3 has 15 residues. The CDR3 loop is CASSERTGGGEKLFF.

This chain connects TRBV7-2 to TRBJ2-3; TCRdb's assignment of TRBD2 cannot be checked, as there is no DNA. The germline V gene has CDR1 SGHTA and CDR2 FQGNSA. There are 13 residues in the CDR3. CDR3: CASSALVADTQYF. The complete variable domain, with remaining parts taken from reference TRBV7-2 and TRBJ2-3, reads GAGVSQSPSNKVTEKGKDVELRCDPISGHTALYWYRQSLGQGLEFLIYFQGNSAPDKSGLPSDRFSAERTGGSVSTLTIQRTQQEDSAVYLCASSALVADTQYFGPGTRLTVL.